These 4 T cell receptor beta chains came from one sample sequenced in a study of T-cell memory formation after mild COVID-19. TCRdb ran MiXCR on the 5' RACE reads and lists one entry per CDR3 protein. The sample shows under 250,000 distinct CDR3 sequences, 15% to 17% of them seen only once. Sequences were obtained from PBMCs or a T cell subset sorted from them (not recorded which). All receptors derive from an adult woman who had mild COVID-19 (a few samples of this study predate the infection). Cell type and time point are not known.

V is TRBV20-1 and J is TRBJ2-1; D possibly corresponds to TRBD1 (6 bases). Germline V lookup: CDR1 DFQATT, CDR2 SNEGSKA (reference sequence). Trimming took off 1 base at V and 0 bases at J, with 10 bases between the two ends. CDR3 length: 15 amino acids. CDR3 region: CSARVQGYSYNEQFF. In DNA, the CDR3 is TGCAGTGCTAGAGTTCAGGGGTACTCCTACAATGAGCAGTTCTTC.

This clonotype has a handful of counts. The chain employs TRBV2 and TRBJ2-1, with a possible D match to TRBD2 (6 bases). V dropped 2 bases and J dropped 0 bases, with 8 bases sitting between them. The germline V gene encodes CDR1 SNHLY and CDR2 FYNNEI. CDR3 length: 15 residues. CDR3 sequence: CASSELATSYNEQFF. The CDR3, as DNA: TGTGCCAGCAGTGAACTAGCGACCTCCTACAATGAGCAGTTCTTC.

This rearrangement joins TRBV7-9 to TRBJ1-4; 7 bases agree with TRBD1. CDR1 is SEHNR and CDR2 is FQNEAQ in the germline V gene (reference sequence). CDR3 length equals 15 residues. Trimming took 5 bases from V and 7 from J; bases not matched to a gene: 10. CDR3 region: CASSPVTGRTEKLFF. As DNA, the CDR3 is TGTGCCAGCAGCCCCGTGACAGGGCGTACTGAAAAACTGTTTTTT.

The CDR3 region has the DNA TGTGCCAGCAGTGCTTCGACAGGCTCGGGAATTATTGGCTACACCTTC. Protein sequence: CASSASTGSGIIGYTF. V gene TRBV25-1 combines with J gene TRBJ1-2, with D perhaps matching TRBD1 (6 bases). Trimming removed 4 bases at V and 7 bases at J, with 22 bases between. This CDR3 has 16 residues. CDR1 is MGHDK and CDR2 is SYGVNS in the germline V gene.